These T cell receptor beta chains were read from a single sample in a study of cytotoxic CD8 clonotypes in ibrutinib-treated CLL. Method: immunoSEQ multiplex PCR; TCRdb's copy keeps in-frame clones and lacks some. This table has around 140,000 clones, around 85% appearing once. Material: PBMCs, obtained after 24 months of ibrutinib treatment. The receptors stem from a human donor with chronic lymphocytic leukemia. Both conserved end residues are part of each CDR3.

j_call v_call cdr3_aa
TRBJ1-5 TRBV6-6 CASTASSNQPQHF
TRBJ2-7 TRBV19 CASSTQAGPYEQYF
TRBJ1-5 TRBV5-6 CASSLASSNQPQHF
TRBJ1-5 TRBV28 CASSFTGISNQPQHF
TRBJ1-2 TRBV15 CATSREGTGYGYTF
TRBJ1-2 TRBV4-1 CASSQPSTGLLNYGYTF
TRBJ2-3 TRBV6-6 CASRPLSRTDTQYF
TRBJ2-7 TRBV5-8 CASSLIYEQYF
TRBJ1-1 TRBV7-3 CASSFGRDTEAFF
TRBJ1-2 TRBV9 CASSARDTRLGAGYTF
TRBJ1-5 TRBV19 CASSSTGANQPQHF
TRBJ1-3 TRBV9 CASSASGEAGNTIYF
TRBJ1-4 TRBV5-1 CASSPRGVNEKLFF
TRBJ1-1 TRBV28 CASSRDTTEAFF
TRBJ2-7 TRBV6-6 CASRIRQGYEQYF
TRBJ2-7 TRBV6-1 CAGPHRGEQYF
TRBJ1-2 TRBV4-3 CASSQSGTTYGYTF
TRBJ2-7 TRBV5-6 CASSLDRGSREQYF
TRBJ1-2 TRBV28 CASSQGQGNYGYTF
TRBJ2-3 TRBV6-5 CASSSYSGTTDTQYF
TRBJ2-7 TRBV28 CASTSGAYEQYF
TRBJ2-6 TRBV2 CASSDRVGGANVLTF
TRBJ1-5 TRBV19 CASSMRPRLGPGREGTQHF
TRBJ1-5 TRBV7-2 CASSQGGGRSNQPQHF
TRBJ2-3 TRBV9 CASSVGPGGDTDTQYF
TRBJ2-7 TRBV16 CASSPRTGTYEQYF
TRBJ2-7 TRBV4-2 CASSQEMWRGEQYF
TRBJ1-4 TRBV7-9 CASSLWENEKLFF
TRBJ1-3 TRBV7-2 CASSQNAGTGALAGNTIYF
TRBJ1-5 TRBV4-1 CASTQYSDSGQPQHF
TRBJ1-2 TRBV5-6 CASSRGTVDNYGYTF
TRBJ2-3 TRBV27 CASSSGTSGWVDTQYF
TRBJ1-2 TRBV28 CASIPGGTGYGYTF
TRBJ1-1 TRBV5-1 CASTYRTFF
TRBJ1-5 TRBV7-8 CASSLGGLNSYQHF
TRBJ2-2 TRBV11-3 CASSSRMTSGANTGELFF
TRBJ1-5 TRBV18 CASSPHANNQPQHF